Each of the 14 T cell receptor beta chains below was sequenced from the same sample in a study of T cell responses to AZD1222 COVID-19 vaccine. Some clones are missing from TCRdb's copy, which holds only in-frame ones; the method was immunoSEQ multiplex PCR. The sample yields over 150,000 clones, roughly 90% seen once. The sequences come from peripheral blood, collected on day 0 of AZD1222 vaccination. The receptors come from an adult in good health.

This chain joins TRBV7-2 and TRBJ2-5, with 8 nucleotides matching TRBD2. This CDR3 region has 14 residues. Germline CDR1 SGHTA, CDR2 FQGNSA. The junction had 8 bases not matched to a gene; V was cut back by 6 bases and J by 5 bases. The CDR3 DNA is TGTGCCAGCAGTCATGGACTAGCCGGGGAGACCCAGTACTTC. The encoded protein is CASSHGLAGETQYF. The whole variable domain, remainder taken from reference TRBV7-2 and TRBJ2-5, is GAGVSQSPSNKVTEKGKDVELRCDPISGHTALYWYRQSLGQGLEFLIYFQGNSAPDKSGLPSDRFSAERTGGSVSTLTIQRTQQEDSAVYLCASSHGLAGETQYFGPGTRLLVL.

The chain is built from TRBV4-3 and TRBJ1-2, with no clear D. V was pared by 0 bases and J by 7 bases, with 15 bases between. The CDR3 consists of 15 residues. From germline, CDR1 is LGHNA and CDR2 YSLEER. CDR3 amino acids: CASSQDQKGSSGYTF. CDR3 sequence (DNA): TGCGCCAGCAGCCAAGACCAAAAGGGTTCCTCTGGCTACACCTTC.

CDR3 in DNA: TGTGCCAGTAGGGCCGGGACTAGCGGGGGGGCCACCGGGGAGCTGTTTTTT. It specifies CASRAGTSGGATGELFF. V is TRBV19 and J is TRBJ2-2; 16 nucleotides agree with TRBD2. The V segment lost 6 bases and the J segment 4 bases; nucleotides outside the gene matches: 5. Germline-derived CDR1 and CDR2 are LNHDA and SQIVND (reference sequence). The CDR3 consists of 17 residues.

The chain has TRBV28 and TRBJ1-3; the match to TRBD1 covers 8 bases. Germline values: CDR1 MDHEN, CDR2 SYDVKM. This CDR3 comprises 16 residues. The V gene end was trimmed by 5 bases and the J gene end by 3 bases; junction bases not matched to a gene: 9. Written as DNA, the CDR3 is TGTGCCAGCAGTCGGACAGGGTTAACCAGTGGAAACACCATATATTTT. Residues: CASSRTGLTSGNTIYF.

CDR3: CASSSGPTGELFF. The CDR3 nucleotides read TGCGCCAGCAGCTCGGGACCCACCGGGGAGCTGTTTTTT. The V call is TRBV5-1, the J call TRBJ2-2; D tentatively reads TRBD1 or TRBD2 (5 bases each). Trimming took 3 bases from V and 4 from J, leaving 7 bases between them. Per the germline V gene, CDR1 is SGHRS and CDR2 is YFSETQ. This CDR3 region has 13 residues.

The chain couples TRBV19 to TRBJ1-5; possible D gene TRBD1, 5 bases. Per germline, CDR1 LNHDA and CDR2 SQIVND (reference sequence). The germline V and J ends were trimmed by 8 bases and 6 bases, with 20 bases remaining between them. The CDR3 spans 15 residues. CDR3 DNA sequence: TGTGCCAGTTCCCCTCCCCAGGGTAACAGTCAGCCCCAGCATTTT. The encoded protein is CASSPPQGNSQPQHF.

The V and J genes are TRBV7-9 and TRBJ2-2, with D tentatively TRBD1 (5 bases). CDR3 length equals 15 residues. Germline values: CDR1 SEHNR, CDR2 FQNEAQ (reference sequence). V gave up 1 base and J gave up 1 base, with 7 bases separating them. CDR3 region: CASSLGTKNTGELFF. CDR3 in DNA: TGTGCCAGCAGCTTAGGGACAAAGAACACCGGGGAGCTGTTTTTT.

The chain employs TRBV5-1 and TRBJ1-2; D not certain. In germline, CDR1 is SGHRS, CDR2 YFSETQ. There are 14 residues in the CDR3. V lost 0 bases to trimming and J lost 8 bases, with 14 bases between them. CDR3 in amino acids: CASSLELGVRGYTF. In nucleotides, the CDR3 is TGCGCCAGCAGCTTGGAGTTGGGAGTGCGAGGCTACACCTTC.

The rearrangement joins TRBV5-1 to TRBJ1-2; D is perhaps TRBD1 (5 bases). The CDR3 has 13 residues. Trimming pared 6 bases from V and 7 bases from J, leaving 16 bases between. Germline CDR1 SGHRS, CDR2 YFSETQ. The DNA of the CDR3 is TGCGCCAGCATTCCCGGGGCCATGGGTGGCTACACCTTC. Its translation: CASIPGAMGGYTF.

This rearrangement joins TRBV4-2 to TRBJ1-4; no reliable D call. Trimming pared 4 bases from V and 0 bases from J, leaving 9 bases between. CDR1 is LGHNA and CDR2 is YNFKEQ in the germline V gene. This CDR3 spans 15 amino acids. The CDR3 loop is CASSRYTATNEKLFF. CDR3 coding DNA: TGTGCCAGCAGCCGGTACACCGCAACTAATGAAAAACTGTTTTTT.

J is TRBJ2-1 and V is TRBV9; 10 positions match TRBD2. The ends lost 3 bases at V and 4 bases at J; junction bases unmatched: 4. This CDR3 has 15 amino acids. Germline values: CDR1 SGDLS, CDR2 YYNGEE. The CDR3 DNA follows: TGTGCCAGCAGCGGTAGCGGGGGGATTTACAATGAGCAGTTCTTC. The encoded protein is CASSGSGGIYNEQFF.

The J gene is TRBJ1-1, the V gene TRBV4-3; maybe TRBD1 (6 bases). Per the germline V gene, CDR1 is LGHNA and CDR2 is YSLEER. CDR3 length: 18 amino acids. V lost 2 bases, J lost 1 base, and 20 bases lay in between. The CDR3 DNA is TGCGCCAGCAGCCAAATCGTCTTCGGCGGGGGCGGGAACACTGAAGCTTTCTTT. This sequence encodes CASSQIVFGGGGNTEAFF.

V is TRBV5-4 and J is TRBJ1-1, with TRBD1 identical over 8 bases. Trimming cost V 4 bases and J 2 bases; bases outside gene matches: 10. The CDR3 runs 16 residues. The germline CDR1 and CDR2 sequences are SGHNT and YYREEE (reference sequence). The CDR3 spells CASSKDLGQGNTEAFF. The CDR3 coding sequence is TGTGCCAGCAGCAAGGATCTCGGACAGGGCAACACTGAAGCTTTCTTT.

V is TRBV10-2 and J is TRBJ2-5; D is possibly TRBD2 (5 bases). V was cut by 0 bases and J by 5 bases, with 10 bases left in between. CDR3 size: 14 residues. CDR1 and CDR2 (germline): WSHSY, SAAADI. The CDR3 DNA reads as TGCGCCAGCAGTGAGTCAGCGGTCTCGGAGACCCAGTACTTC. The encoded protein is CASSESAVSETQYF.